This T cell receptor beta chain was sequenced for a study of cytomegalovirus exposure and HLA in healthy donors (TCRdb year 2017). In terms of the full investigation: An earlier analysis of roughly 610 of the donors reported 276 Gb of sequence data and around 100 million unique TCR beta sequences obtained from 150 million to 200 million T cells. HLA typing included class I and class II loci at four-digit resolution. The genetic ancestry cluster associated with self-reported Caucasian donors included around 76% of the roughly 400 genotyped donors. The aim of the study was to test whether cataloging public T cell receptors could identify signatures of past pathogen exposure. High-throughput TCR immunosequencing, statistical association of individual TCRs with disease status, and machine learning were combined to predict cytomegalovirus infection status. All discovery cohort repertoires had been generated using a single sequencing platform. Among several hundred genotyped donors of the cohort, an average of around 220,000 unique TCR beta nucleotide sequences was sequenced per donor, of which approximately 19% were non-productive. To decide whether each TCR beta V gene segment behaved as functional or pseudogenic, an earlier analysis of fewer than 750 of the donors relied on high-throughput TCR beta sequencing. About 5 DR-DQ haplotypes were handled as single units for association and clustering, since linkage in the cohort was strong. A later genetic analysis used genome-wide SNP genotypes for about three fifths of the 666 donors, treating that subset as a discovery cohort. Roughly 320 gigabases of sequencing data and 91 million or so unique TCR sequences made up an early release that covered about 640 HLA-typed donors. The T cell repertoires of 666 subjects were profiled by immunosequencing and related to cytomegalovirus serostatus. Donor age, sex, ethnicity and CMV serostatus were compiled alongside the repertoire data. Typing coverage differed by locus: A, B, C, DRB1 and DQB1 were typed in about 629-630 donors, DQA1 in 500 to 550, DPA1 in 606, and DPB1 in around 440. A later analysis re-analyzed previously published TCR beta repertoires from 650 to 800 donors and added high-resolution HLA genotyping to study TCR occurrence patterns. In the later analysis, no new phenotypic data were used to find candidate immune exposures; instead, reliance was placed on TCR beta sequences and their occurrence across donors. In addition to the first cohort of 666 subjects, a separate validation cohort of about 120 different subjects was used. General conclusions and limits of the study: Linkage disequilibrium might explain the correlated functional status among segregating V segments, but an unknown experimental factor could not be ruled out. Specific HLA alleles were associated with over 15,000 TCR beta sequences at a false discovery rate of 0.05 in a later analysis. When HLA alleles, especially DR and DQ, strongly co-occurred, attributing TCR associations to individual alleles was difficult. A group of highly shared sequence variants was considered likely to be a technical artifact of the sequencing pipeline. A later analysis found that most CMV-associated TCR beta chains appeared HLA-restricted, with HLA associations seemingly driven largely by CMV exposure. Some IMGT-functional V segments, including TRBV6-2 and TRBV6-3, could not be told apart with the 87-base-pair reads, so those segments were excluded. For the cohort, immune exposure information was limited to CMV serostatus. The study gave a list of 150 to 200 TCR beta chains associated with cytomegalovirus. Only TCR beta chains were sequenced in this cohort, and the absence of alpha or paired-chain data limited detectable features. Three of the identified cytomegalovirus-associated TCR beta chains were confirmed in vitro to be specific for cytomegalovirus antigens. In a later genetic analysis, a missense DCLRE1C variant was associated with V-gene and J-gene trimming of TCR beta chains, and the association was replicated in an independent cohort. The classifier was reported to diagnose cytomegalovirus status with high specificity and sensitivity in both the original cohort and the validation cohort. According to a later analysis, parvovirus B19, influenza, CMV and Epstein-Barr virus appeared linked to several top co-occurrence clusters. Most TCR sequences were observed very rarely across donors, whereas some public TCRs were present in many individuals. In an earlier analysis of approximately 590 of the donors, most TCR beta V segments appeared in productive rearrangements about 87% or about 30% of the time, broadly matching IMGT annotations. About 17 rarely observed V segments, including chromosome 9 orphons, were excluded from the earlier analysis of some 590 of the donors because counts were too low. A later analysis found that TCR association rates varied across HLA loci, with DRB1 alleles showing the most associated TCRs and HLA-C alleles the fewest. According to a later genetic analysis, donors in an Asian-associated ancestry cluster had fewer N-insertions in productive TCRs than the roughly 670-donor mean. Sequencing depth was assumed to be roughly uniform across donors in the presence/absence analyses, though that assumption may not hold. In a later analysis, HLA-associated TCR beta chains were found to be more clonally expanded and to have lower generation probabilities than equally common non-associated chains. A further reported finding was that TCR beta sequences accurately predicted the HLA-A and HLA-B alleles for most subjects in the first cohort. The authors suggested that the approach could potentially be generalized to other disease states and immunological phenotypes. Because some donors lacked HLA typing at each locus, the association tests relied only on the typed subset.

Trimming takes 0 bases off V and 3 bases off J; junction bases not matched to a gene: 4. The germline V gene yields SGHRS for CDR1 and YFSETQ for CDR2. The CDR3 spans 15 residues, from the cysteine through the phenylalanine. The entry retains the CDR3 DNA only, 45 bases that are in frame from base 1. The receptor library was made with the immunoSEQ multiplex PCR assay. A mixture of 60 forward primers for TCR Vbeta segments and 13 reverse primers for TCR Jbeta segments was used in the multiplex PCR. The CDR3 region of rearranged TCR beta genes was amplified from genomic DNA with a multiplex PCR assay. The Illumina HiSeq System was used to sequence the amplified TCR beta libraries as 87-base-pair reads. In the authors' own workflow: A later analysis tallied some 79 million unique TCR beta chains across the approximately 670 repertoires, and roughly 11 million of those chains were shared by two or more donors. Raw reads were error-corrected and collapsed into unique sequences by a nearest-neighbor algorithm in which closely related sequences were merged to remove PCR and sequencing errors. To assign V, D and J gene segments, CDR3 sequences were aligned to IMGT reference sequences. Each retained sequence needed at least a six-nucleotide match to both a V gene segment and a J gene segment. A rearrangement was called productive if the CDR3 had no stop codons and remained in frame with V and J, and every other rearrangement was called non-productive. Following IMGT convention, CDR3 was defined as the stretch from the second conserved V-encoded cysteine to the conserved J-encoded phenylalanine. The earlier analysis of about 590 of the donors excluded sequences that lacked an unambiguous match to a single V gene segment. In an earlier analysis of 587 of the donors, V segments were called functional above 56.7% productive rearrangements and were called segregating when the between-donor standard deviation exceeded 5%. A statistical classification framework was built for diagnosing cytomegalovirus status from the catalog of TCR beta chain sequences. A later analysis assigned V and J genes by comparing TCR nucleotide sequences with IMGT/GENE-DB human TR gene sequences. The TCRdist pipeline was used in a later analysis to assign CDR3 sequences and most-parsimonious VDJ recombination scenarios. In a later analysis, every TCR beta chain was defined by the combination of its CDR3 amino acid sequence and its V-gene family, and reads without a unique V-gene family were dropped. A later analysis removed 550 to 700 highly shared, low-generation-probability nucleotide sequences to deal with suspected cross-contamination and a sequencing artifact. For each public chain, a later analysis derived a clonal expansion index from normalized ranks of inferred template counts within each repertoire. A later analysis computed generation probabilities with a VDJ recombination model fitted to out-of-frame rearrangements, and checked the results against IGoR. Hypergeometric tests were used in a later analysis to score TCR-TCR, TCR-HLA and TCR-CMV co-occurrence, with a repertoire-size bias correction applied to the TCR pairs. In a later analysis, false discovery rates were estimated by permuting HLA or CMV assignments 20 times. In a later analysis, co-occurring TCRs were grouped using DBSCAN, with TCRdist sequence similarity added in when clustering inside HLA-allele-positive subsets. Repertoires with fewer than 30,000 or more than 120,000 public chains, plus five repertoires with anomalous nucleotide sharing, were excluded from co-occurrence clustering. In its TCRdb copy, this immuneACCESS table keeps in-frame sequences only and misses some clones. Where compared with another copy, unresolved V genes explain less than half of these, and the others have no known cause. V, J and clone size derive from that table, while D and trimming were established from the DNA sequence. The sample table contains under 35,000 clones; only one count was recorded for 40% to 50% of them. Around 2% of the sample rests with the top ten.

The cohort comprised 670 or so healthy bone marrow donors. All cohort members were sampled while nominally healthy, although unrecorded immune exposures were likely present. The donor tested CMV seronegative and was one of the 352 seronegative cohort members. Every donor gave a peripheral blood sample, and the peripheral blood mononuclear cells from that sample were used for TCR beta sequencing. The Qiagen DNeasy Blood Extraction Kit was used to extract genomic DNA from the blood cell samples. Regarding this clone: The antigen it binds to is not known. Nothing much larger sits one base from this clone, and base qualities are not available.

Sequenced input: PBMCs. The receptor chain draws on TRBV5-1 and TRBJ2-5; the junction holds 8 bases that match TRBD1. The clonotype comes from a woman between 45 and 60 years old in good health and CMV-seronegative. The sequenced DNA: TGCGCCAGCAGCTTGGTGGCAGGGGGCGAAGAGACCCAGTACTTC. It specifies CASSLVAGGEETQYF.